Shown below are 4 T cell receptor beta chains from a single sample sequenced in a study of blood T cell repertoires in COVID-19. The method was immunoSEQ multiplex PCR; TCRdb's version includes in-frame clones alone and lacks a portion of them. The sample records around 97,000 clones, 70% to 90% being singletons. The specimen sequenced was peripheral blood. These receptors all stem from a human donor in a cohort sampled during active COVID-19.

V is TRBV27 and J is TRBJ1-2; TRBD1 agrees at 8 bases. There are 14 residues in the CDR3. The V and J ends lost 5 bases and 1 base, in that order; junction bases with no gene match: 3. CDR1 is MNHEY and CDR2 is SMNVEV in the germline V gene (reference sequence). The CDR3 DNA is TGTGCCAGCAGTCCGGACAGGGTTAACTATGGCTACACCTTC. Residues: CASSPDRVNYGYTF.

The V and J genes are TRBV25-1 and TRBJ2-6; D remains unclear. The CDR3 loop spans 14 amino acids. V lost 3 bases and J 2 bases, leaving 5 bases between the germline ends. Per germline, CDR1 MGHDK and CDR2 SYGVNS. CDR3 amino acids: CASSDTTGANVLTF. In nucleotides, the CDR3 is TGTGCCAGCAGTGACACTACTGGGGCCAACGTCCTGACTTTC.

The chain is built from TRBV6-6 and TRBJ1-1; D gene unclear. V lost 4 bases to trimming and J lost 0 bases, with 6 bases between them. Germline V gives CDR1 MNHNY, CDR2 SVGAGI (reference sequence). The CDR3 is 13 amino acids. The CDR3 region has the DNA TGTGCCAGCAGTTCCGGGGTGAACACTGAAGCTTTCTTT. Protein sequence: CASSSGVNTEAFF.

The J gene is TRBJ2-1, the V gene TRBV30; the D is unclear. The CDR3 has 14 amino acids. V was pared by 3 bases and J by 0 bases, with 9 bases between. Germline CDR1 is GTSNPN and CDR2 is SVGIG (reference sequence). The CDR3 spells CAWSVLGSYNEQFF. The CDR3 DNA reads as TGTGCCTGGAGCGTCCTCGGCTCCTACAATGAGCAGTTCTTC.